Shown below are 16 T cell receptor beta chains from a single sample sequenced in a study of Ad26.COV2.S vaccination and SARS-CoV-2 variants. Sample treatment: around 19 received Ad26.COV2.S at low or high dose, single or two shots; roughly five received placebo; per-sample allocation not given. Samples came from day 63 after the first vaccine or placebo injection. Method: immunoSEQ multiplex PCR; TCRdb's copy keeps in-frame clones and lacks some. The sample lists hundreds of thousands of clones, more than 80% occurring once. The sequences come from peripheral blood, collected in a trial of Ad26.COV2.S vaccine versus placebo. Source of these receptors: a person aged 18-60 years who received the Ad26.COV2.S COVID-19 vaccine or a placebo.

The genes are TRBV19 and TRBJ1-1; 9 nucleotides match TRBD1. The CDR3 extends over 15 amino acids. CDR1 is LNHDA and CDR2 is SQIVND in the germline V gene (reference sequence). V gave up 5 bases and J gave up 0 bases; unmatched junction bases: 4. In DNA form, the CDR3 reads TGTGCCAGTAGTCATCGACAGGGGGTGAACACTGAAGCTTTCTTT. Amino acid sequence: CASSHRQGVNTEAFF.

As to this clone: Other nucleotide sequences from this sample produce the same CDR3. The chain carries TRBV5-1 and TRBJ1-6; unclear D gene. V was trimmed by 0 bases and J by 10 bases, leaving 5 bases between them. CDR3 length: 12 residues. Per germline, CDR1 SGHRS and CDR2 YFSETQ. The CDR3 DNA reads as TGCGCCAGCAGCTTGGGTTCCTCACCCCTCCACTTT. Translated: CASSLGSSPLHF.

This CDR3 is CASSYDGTALRAFF. CDR3 nucleotides: TGTGCCAGCAGCTACGACGGGACAGCCCTCCGGGCTTTCTTT. This chain connects TRBV7-2 to TRBJ1-1, with 7 bases aligning to TRBD1. J gave up 11 bases and V 4 bases, and 13 bases lay outside the gene matches. Germline values: CDR1 SGHTA, CDR2 FQGNSA. The CDR3 runs 14 residues. The full variable domain, its missing parts supplied by reference TRBV7-2 and TRBJ1-1, is GAGVSQSPSNKVTEKGKDVELRCDPISGHTALYWYRQSLGQGLEFLIYFQGNSAPDKSGLPSDRFSAERTGGSVSTLTIQRTQQEDSAVYLCASSYDGTALRAFFGQGTRLTVV.

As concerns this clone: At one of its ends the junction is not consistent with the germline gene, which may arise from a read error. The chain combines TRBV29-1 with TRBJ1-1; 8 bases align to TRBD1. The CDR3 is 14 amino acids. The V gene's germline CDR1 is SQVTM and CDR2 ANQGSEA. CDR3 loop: CSVSRTGMNAEAFF. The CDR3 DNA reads TGCAGCGTTTCGAGGACAGGGATGAACGCTGAAGCTTTCTTT.

The CDR3 here is CATSDPRAGGVAPDTQYF. CDR3 DNA sequence: TGTGCCACCAGTGATCCCCGGGCAGGGGGAGTGGCGCCAGATACGCAGTATTTT. This chain joins TRBV24-1 and TRBJ2-3; 7 bases fit TRBD1. In germline, CDR1 is KGHDR, CDR2 SFDVKD. This CDR3 has 18 residues. The V gene end was trimmed by 3 bases and the J gene end by 4 bases; junction bases not matched to a gene: 15.

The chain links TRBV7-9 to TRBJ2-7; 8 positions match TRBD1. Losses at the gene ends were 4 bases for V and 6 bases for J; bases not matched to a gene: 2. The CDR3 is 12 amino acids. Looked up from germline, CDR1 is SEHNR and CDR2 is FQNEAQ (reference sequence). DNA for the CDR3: TGTGCCAGCAGCTCCACAGGGGGCGAGCAGTACTTC. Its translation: CASSSTGGEQYF.

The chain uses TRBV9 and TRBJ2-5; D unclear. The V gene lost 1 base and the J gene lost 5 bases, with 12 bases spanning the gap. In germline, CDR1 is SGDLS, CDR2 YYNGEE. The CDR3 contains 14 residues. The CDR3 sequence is CASSVNLGPETQYF. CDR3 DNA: TGTGCCAGCAGCGTAAATCTAGGACCGGAGACCCAGTACTTC.

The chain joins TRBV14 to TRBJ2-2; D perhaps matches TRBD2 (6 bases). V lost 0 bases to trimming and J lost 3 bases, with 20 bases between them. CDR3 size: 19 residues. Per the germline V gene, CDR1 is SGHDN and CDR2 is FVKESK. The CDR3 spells CASSQDVTAASVYTGELFF. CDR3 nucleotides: TGTGCCAGCAGCCAAGACGTTACAGCCGCTAGCGTCTACACCGGGGAGCTGTTTTTT. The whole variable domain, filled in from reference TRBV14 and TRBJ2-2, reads EAGVTQFPSHSVIEKGQTVTLRCDPISGHDNLYWYRRVMGKEIKFLLHFVKESKQDESGMPNNRFLAERTGGTYSTLKVQPAELEDSGVYFCASSQDVTAASVYTGELFFGEGSRLTVL.

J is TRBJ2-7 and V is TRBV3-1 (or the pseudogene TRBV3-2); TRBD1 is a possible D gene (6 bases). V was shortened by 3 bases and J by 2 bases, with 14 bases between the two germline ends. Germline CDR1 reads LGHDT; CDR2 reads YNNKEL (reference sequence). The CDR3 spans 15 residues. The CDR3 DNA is TGTGCCAGCAGCCATGCGACAGGTTCTCCCTACGAGCAGTACTTC. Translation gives CASSHATGSPYEQYF.

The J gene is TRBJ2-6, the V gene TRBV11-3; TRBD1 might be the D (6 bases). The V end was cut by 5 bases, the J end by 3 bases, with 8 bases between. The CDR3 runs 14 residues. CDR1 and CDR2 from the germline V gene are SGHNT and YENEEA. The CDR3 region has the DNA TGTGCCAGCAGCAAGGGGGTTGGGGCCAACGTCCTGACTTTC. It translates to CASSKGVGANVLTF.

CDR3 coding DNA: TGTGCCAGCAGCTTAGAAGGAAGGCGCACAGATACGCAGTATTTT. This encodes CASSLEGRRTDTQYF. The rearrangement uses TRBV11-3 and TRBJ2-3; D gene unclear. Trimming cost V 0 bases and J 1 base, with 8 bases left between them. Germline CDR1 reads SGHNT; CDR2 reads YENEEA. The CDR3 runs 15 residues. Full variable domain (outside the CDR3, taken from reference TRBV11-3 and TRBJ2-3): EAGVVQSPRYKIIEKKQPVAFWCNPISGHNTLYWYLQNLGQGPELLIRYENEEAVDDSQLPKDRFSAERLKGVDSTLKIQPAELGDSAVYLCASSLEGRRTDTQYFGPGTRLTVL.

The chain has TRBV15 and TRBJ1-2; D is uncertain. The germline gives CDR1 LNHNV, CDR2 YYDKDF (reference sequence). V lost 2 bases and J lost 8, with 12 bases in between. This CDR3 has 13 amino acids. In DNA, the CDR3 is TGTGCCACCAGCAGAACCAGACATACGGGCTACACCTTC. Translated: CATSRTRHTGYTF.

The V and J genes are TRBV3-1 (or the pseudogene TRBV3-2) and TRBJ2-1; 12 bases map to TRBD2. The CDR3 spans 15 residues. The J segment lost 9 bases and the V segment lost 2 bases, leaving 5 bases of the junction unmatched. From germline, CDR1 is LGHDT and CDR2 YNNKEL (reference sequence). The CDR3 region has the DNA TGTGCCAGCAGCCAAAGACTAGCGGGAGCGGTTGAGCAGTTCTTC. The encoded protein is CASSQRLAGAVEQFF.

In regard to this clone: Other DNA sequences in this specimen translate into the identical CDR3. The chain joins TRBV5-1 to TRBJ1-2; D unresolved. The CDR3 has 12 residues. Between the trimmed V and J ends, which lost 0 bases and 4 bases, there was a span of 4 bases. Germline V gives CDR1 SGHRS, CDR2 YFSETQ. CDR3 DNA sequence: TGCGCCAGCAGCTTGGCCAGCTATGGCTACACCTTC. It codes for CASSLASYGYTF.

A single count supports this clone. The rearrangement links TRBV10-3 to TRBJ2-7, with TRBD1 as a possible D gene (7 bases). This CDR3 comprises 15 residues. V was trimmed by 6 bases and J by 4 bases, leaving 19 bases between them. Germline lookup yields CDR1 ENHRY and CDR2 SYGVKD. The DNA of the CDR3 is TGTGCCATCAGCGTCTGGGGGGACAGTGATTACGAGCAGTACTTC. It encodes CAISVWGDSDYEQYF.

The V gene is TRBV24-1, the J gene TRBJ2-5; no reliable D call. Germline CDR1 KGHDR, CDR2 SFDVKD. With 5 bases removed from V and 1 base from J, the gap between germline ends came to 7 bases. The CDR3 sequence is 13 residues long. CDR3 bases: TGTGCCACCAGTGGGCAGCCCCAAGAGACCCAGTACTTC. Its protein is CATSGQPQETQYF.